The T cell receptor (beta chain) under discussion was sequenced for a study of T cells in Graves' hyperthyroidism and ophthalmopathy. Amplification targeted TCR beta CDR3 regions from RNA transcripts. HTBI primers were employed in a first-round RT-PCR of the TCR CDR3. TCRdb ran MiXCR on the multiplex PCR reads and lists one entry per CDR3 protein. The table records 500,000 to 750,000 distinct CDR3 sequences, approximately 15% of them present only once. CDR1 and CDR2 from the germline V gene are SGHTA and FQGNSA. With V trimmed by 3 bases and J by 10 bases, 6 bases remained unmatched. CDR3 length: 14 amino acids. This clonotype was counted a few times.

The chain couples TRBV7-2 to TRBJ1-6; 7 bases align to TRBD1. The sample comprised blood. This TCR derives from a young woman with Graves' ophthalmopathy. As DNA, the CDR3 is TGTGCCAGCAGCTTTGACAGGGAGAACTCACCCCTCCACTTT. It encodes CASSFDRENSPLHF.